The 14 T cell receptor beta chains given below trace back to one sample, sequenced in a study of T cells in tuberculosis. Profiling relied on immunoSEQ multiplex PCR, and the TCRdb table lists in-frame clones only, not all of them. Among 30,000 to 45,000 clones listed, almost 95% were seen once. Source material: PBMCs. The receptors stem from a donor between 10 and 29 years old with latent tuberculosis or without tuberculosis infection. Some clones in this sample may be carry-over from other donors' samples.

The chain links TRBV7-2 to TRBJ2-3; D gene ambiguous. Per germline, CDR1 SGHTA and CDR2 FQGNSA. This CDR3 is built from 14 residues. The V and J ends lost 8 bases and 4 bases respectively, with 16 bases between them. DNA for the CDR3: TGTGCCAGCGAAATTGCCACGGCGGCAGATACGCAGTATTTT. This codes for CASEIATAADTQYF. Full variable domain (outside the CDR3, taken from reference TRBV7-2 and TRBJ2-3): GAGVSQSPSNKVTEKGKDVELRCDPISGHTALYWYRQSLGQGLEFLIYFQGNSAPDKSGLPSDRFSAERTGGSVSTLTIQRTQQEDSAVYLCASEIATAADTQYFGPGTRLTVL.

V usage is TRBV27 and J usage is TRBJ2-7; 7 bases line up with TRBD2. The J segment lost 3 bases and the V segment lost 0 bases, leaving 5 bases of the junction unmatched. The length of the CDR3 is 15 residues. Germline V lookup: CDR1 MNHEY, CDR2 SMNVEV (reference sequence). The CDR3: CASSLSRGESYEQYF. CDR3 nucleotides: TGTGCCAGCAGTTTATCTCGGGGGGAGAGCTACGAGCAGTACTTC.

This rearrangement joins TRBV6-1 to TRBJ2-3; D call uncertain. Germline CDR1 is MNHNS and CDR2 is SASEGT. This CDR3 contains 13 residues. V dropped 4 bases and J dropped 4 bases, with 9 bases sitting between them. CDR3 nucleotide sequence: TGTGCCAGCAGTGCTCCCTCCCCAGATACGCAGTATTTT. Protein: CASSAPSPDTQYF.

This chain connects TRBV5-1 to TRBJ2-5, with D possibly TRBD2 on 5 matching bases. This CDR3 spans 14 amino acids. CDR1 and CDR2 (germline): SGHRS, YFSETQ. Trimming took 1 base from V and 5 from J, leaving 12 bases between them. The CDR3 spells CASSLTSRGETQYF. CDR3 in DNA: TGCGCCAGCAGCTTGACCAGCCGAGGGGAGACCCAGTACTTC.

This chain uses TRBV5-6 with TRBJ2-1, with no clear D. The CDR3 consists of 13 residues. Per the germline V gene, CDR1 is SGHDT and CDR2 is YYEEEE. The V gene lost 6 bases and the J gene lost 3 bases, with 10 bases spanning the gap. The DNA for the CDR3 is TGTGCCAGCACCTCAGTCGTCTACAATGAGCAGTTCTTC. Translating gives CASTSVVYNEQFF.

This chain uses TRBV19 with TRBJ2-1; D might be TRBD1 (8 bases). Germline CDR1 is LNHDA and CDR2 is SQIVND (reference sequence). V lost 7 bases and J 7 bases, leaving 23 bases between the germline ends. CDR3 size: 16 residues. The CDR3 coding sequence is TGTGCCAGTATCCACGGGGGGCAGGGGGCTGGGAATGAGCAGTTCTTC. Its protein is CASIHGGQGAGNEQFF.

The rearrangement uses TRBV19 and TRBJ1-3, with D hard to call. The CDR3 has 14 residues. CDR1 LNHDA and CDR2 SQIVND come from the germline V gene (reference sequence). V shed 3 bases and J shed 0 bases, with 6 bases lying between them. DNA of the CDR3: TGTGCCAGTAGTATGGCCTTCTCTGGAAACACCATATATTTT. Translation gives CASSMAFSGNTIYF.

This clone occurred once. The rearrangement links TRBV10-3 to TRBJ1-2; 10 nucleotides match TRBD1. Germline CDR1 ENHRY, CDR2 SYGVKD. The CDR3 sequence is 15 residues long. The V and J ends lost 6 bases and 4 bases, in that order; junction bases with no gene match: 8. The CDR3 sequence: CAIRMGQGRIYGYTF. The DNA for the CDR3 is TGTGCCATCAGGATGGGACAGGGGCGCATCTATGGCTACACCTTC.

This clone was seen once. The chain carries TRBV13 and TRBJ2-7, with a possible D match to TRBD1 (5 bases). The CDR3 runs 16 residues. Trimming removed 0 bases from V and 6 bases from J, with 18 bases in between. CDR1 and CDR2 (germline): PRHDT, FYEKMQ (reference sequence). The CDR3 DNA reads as TGTGCCAGCAGCTTAGGGGAGACAGATCGCAACGGCGAGCAGTACTTC. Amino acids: CASSLGETDRNGEQYF.

CDR3 loop: CASSLSGGPLGEQFF. The CDR3 nucleotides read TGTGCCAGCAGCTTAAGCGGGGGGCCCTTAGGTGAGCAGTTCTTC. This chain connects TRBV7-2 to TRBJ2-1, with 9 bases fitting TRBD2. CDR3 length: 15 residues. The trim removed 2 bases at V and 9 bases at J, leaving 8 bases unmatched. Germline CDR1 SGHTA, CDR2 FQGNSA.

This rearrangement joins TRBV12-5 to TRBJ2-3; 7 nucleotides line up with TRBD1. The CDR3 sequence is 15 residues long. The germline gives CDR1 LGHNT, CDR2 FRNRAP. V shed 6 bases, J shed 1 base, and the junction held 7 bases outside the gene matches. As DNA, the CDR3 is TGTGCTAGTGGAGAAGACAGGGTAGGCACAGATACGCAGTATTTT. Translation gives CASGEDRVGTDTQYF.

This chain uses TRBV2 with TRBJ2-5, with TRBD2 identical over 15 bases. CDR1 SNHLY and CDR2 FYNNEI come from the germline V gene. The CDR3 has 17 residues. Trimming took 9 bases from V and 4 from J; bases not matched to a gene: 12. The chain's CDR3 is CASLGLAGGPLGETQYF. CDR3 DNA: TGTGCCAGTTTAGGACTAGCGGGGGGGCCATTGGGAGAGACCCAGTACTTC.

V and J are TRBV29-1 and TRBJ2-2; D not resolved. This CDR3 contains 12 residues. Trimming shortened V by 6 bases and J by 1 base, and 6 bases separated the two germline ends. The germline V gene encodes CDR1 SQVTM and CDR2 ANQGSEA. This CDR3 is CSVLGNTGELFF. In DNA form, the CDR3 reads TGCAGCGTGCTAGGGAACACCGGGGAGCTGTTTTTT.

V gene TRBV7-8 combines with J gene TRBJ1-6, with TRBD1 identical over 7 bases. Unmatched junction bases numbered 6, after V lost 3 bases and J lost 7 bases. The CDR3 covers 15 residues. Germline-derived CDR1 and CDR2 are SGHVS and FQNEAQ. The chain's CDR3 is CASSFEGRGNSPLHF. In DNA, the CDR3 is TGTGCCAGCAGCTTTGAAGGCAGGGGGAATTCACCCCTCCACTTT.